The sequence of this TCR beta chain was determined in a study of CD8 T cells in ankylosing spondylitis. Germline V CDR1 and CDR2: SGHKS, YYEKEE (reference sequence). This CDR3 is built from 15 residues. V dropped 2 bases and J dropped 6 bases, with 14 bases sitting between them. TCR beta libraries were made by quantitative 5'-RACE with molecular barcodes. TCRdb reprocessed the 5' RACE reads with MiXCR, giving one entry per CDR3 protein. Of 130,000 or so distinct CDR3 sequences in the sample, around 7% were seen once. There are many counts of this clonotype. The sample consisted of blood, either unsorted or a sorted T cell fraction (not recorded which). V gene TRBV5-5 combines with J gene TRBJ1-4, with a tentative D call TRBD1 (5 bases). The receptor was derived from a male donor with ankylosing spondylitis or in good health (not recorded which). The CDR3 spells CASSFSGNGDEKLFF. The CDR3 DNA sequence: TGTGCCAGCAGCTTCTCAGGGAACGGTGATGAAAAACTGTTTTTT.